Reported below is one TCR beta chain. Its antigen is not known. The whole isolated RNA underwent reverse transcription, so sequencing captured expressed TCRB transcripts. Assay used: immunoSEQ multiplex PCR; TCRdb lists only in-frame clones, some missing. The table lists 200,000 to 250,000 clones, about 11% of them singletons. This entry belongs to a study of beta chain features in type 1 diabetes. Regarding the study as a whole: The analysis here could not establish whether HLA type shapes TCRB rearrangement. A greater similarity of naive, central memory and Treg TCRB repertoires was seen among patients than among healthy donors.

CDR3 size: 15 residues. Germline CDR1 reads SGHTA; CDR2 reads FQGNSA. Trimming removed 2 bases from V and 2 bases from J; junction bases left unmatched: 2. The origin of this receptor is a man younger than 30 in good health. The chain carries TRBV7-2 and TRBJ2-3, with 9 bases aligning to TRBD1. Source material: central memory CD4+ T cells from blood. The CDR3 region has the DNA TGTGCCAGCAGCTTAAACAGGGGGCTCACAGATACGCAGTATTTT. It codes for CASSLNRGLTDTQYF.